These T cell receptor beta chains were read from a single sample in a study of lymphopenia after photon versus proton radiotherapy. Only in-frame clones appear in the TCRdb table, and some are missing; sequencing was by immunoSEQ multiplex PCR. The repertoire holds under 80,000 clones, with around 86% as singletons. Sequenced here: peripheral blood, sampled from a patient treated with photon-based radiotherapy. The receptors were sampled from a man aged 35 to 55 with gastric cancer. Each CDR3 is given with its conserved first and last residue. Fields, in order: V gene, J gene, clone size, D gene, CDR3 protein, CDR3 DNA. A D gene is named only where the DNA matches it firmly. Expanded clones are given a class, and other clones once, few, many or no size at all.

TRBV9,TRBJ2-5,NA,NA,CASSEWDGETQYF,TGTGCCAGCAGCGAGTGGGATGGGGAGACCCAGTACTTC
TRBV6-1,TRBJ2-7,NA,TRBD2,CASSDGRGGFGEQYF,TGTGCCAGCAGTGATGGGCGGGGGGGCTTCGGCGAGCAGTACTTC
TRBV5-1,TRBJ2-2,NA,NA,CASILGTTGELFF,TGCGCCAGCATTCTAGGGACCACCGGGGAGCTGTTTTTT
TRBV27,TRBJ1-2,NA,TRBD1,CASSQDRGSGYTF,TGTGCCAGCAGTCAGGACAGGGGCTCCGGCTACACCTTC
TRBV25-1,TRBJ2-5,NA,TRBD1,CASSGGTAYQETQYF,TGTGCCAGCAGTGGTGGGACAGCGTACCAAGAGACCCAGTACTTC
TRBV6-5,TRBJ1-2,NA,NA,CASSYGAYGYTF,TGTGCCAGCAGTTACGGCGCCTATGGCTACACCTTC
TRBV5-6,TRBJ2-1,once,NA,CASSWTLESDNEQFF,TGTGCCAGCAGCTGGACCCTCGAGTCGGACAATGAGCAGTTCTTC
TRBV7-2,TRBJ2-5,NA,NA,CASSPQRRETQYF,TGTGCCAGCAGCCCCCAGCGGCGCGAGACCCAGTACTTC
TRBV29-1,TRBJ2-1,few,TRBD2,CSVTTSGSSYNEQFF,TGCAGCGTTACGACTAGCGGTTCCTCCTACAATGAGCAGTTCTTC
TRBV25-1,TRBJ1-6,NA,TRBD1,CASSGAGQGPSPLHF,TGTGCCAGCAGTGGGGCGGGACAGGGCCCCTCACCCCTCCACTTT
TRBV4-1,TRBJ1-3,NA,NA,CASSQEAGVGNTIYF,TGCGCCAGCAGCCAAGAGGCAGGGGTCGGAAACACCATATATTTT
TRBV5-4,TRBJ2-3,NA,NA,CASSSPGGRTDTQYF,TGTGCCAGCAGCTCACCCGGGGGCCGCACAGATACGCAGTATTTT
TRBV19,TRBJ2-3,NA,NA,CASSIEGSSTDTQYF,TGTGCCAGTAGTATTGAGGGATCTAGCACAGATACGCAGTATTTT
TRBV5-1,TRBJ1-2,NA,TRBD1,CASSLAGGYGYTF,TGCGCCAGCAGCTTGGCAGGGGGCTATGGCTACACCTTC
TRBV4-3,TRBJ2-3,NA,NA,CASSQEGGDTQYF,TGCGCCAGCAGCCAGGAGGGAGGCGATACGCAGTATTTT
TRBV6-4,TRBJ2-3,few,TRBD1,CASSEGTGGSDTQYF,TGTGCCAGCAGTGAGGGGACAGGGGGCTCAGATACGCAGTATTTT
TRBV10-3,TRBJ1-1,NA,NA,CAISDRGRNTEAFF,TGTGCCATCAGTGACAGGGGAAGGAACACTGAAGCTTTCTTT
TRBV9,TRBJ2-6,NA,NA,CASSVIPISGANVLTF,TGTGCCAGCAGCGTAATACCGATCTCTGGGGCCAACGTCCTGACTTTC
TRBV6-5,TRBJ2-1,NA,NA,CASGGWTGGNEQFF,TGTGCCAGCGGGGGGTGGACCGGGGGCAATGAGCAGTTCTTC
TRBV11-2,TRBJ1-1,NA,NA,CASSSSAGRTEAFF,TGTGCCAGCAGCTCCTCGGCAGGGAGGACTGAAGCTTTCTTT
TRBV12-5,TRBJ2-7,NA,TRBD1,CASGTGYGYEQYF,TGTGCTAGTGGGACAGGGTATGGGTACGAGCAGTACTTC
TRBV11-2,TRBJ2-3,NA,TRBD2,CASSLEWQRGRQDTQYF,TGTGCCAGCAGCTTAGAGTGGCAGCGGGGGCGACAAGATACGCAGTATTTT
TRBV15,TRBJ1-1,NA,NA,CATSRQGPNTEAFF,TGTGCCACCAGCAGACAGGGGCCGAACACTGAAGCTTTCTTT
TRBV7-2,TRBJ1-2,NA,NA,CASSKTGGGYGYTF,TGTGCCAGCAGCAAGACAGGTGGGGGCTATGGCTACACCTTC
TRBV15,TRBJ1-1,NA,NA,CATSRDQGIAFF,TGTGCCACCAGCAGAGATCAGGGTATCGCTTTCTTT
TRBV20-1,TRBJ1-1,NA,NA,CSASTGGEAFF,TGCAGTGCCTCGACGGGAGGTGAAGCTTTCTTT
TRBV5-1,TRBJ1-6,NA,NA,CASSLQSSYNSPLHF,TGCGCCAGCAGCTTACAGAGCTCCTATAATTCACCCCTCCACTTT
TRBV5-1,TRBJ1-6,NA,NA,CASKIGSYNSPLHF,TGCGCCAGCAAAATAGGCTCCTATAATTCACCCCTCCACTTT
TRBV5-6,TRBJ2-4,NA,TRBD2,CASSLTSGGTDIQYF,TGTGCCAGCAGCTTGACCAGCGGGGGGACTGACATTCAGTACTTC
TRBV11-2,TRBJ2-5,NA,NA,CASSPTTTRPGETQYF,TGTGCCAGCAGCCCTACTACTACTCGTCCAGGGGAGACCCAGTACTTC
TRBV15,TRBJ1-2,NA,TRBD1,CATSRTGGDGYTF,TGTGCCACCAGCAGGACAGGGGGCGATGGCTACACCTTC
TRBV18,TRBJ2-5,NA,TRBD2,CASSPAALAGGTETQYF,TGTGCCAGCTCACCGGCGGCTCTAGCGGGGGGGACGGAGACCCAGTACTTC
TRBV23-1,TRBJ2-1,NA,NA,CASSRSNEQFF,TGCGCCAGCAGTCGAAGCAATGAGCAGTTCTTC
TRBV29-1,TRBJ2-7,NA,NA,CSVEWSRGGEQYF,TGCAGCGTTGAATGGTCTAGAGGAGGCGAGCAGTACTTC
TRBV7-8,TRBJ2-2,NA,TRBD2,CASSRLAGGGELFF,TGTGCCAGCAGCCGACTAGCGGGGGGCGGGGAGCTGTTTTTT
TRBV30,TRBJ2-4,NA,TRBD1,CAWSADRDRNIQYF,TGTGCCTGGAGTGCAGACCGGGACAGGAACATTCAGTACTTC
TRBV30,TRBJ1-1,NA,NA,CAWSADTEAFF,TGTGCCTGGAGTGCGGACACTGAAGCTTTCTTT
TRBV6-1,TRBJ1-1,NA,NA,CASKGEWRAEAFF,TGTGCCAGCAAGGGTGAGTGGAGGGCTGAAGCTTTCTTT
TRBV5-1,TRBJ1-1,NA,NA,CASSRDVGNTEAFF,TGCGCCAGCAGTCGAGATGTGGGGAACACTGAAGCTTTCTTT
TRBV14,TRBJ2-7,once,NA,CASSSIGGQAYEQYF,TGTGCCAGCAGCTCAATCGGGGGACAAGCCTACGAGCAGTACTTC
TRBV6-4,TRBJ2-2,NA,NA,CASSDSLANTGELFF,TGTGCCAGCAGTGACTCGTTAGCTAACACCGGGGAGCTGTTTTTT
TRBV10-3,TRBJ2-7,once,NA,CAISGDTSNEQYF,TGTGCCATCAGCGGGGACACCTCGAACGAGCAGTACTTC
TRBV30,TRBJ2-3,once,NA,CAWSPGHQPDTQYF,TGTGCCTGGAGTCCGGGACACCAACCAGATACGCAGTATTTT
TRBV2,TRBJ2-3,NA,NA,CASTPRDTQYF,TGTGCCAGCACCCCTCGGGATACGCAGTATTTT
TRBV2,TRBJ2-2,NA,NA,CASSQGNTGELFF,TGTGCCAGCAGTCAGGGGAACACCGGGGAGCTGTTTTTT
TRBV7-2,TRBJ1-1,NA,NA,CASSLVGGANTEAFF,TGTGCCAGCAGCTTAGTTGGGGGGGCGAACACTGAAGCTTTCTTT